A single sample gave rise to the 5 T cell receptor beta chains below, sequenced in a study of cytomegalovirus exposure and HLA in healthy donors. PCR primers comprised 60 Vbeta and 13 Jbeta primers. Profiled with immunoSEQ multiplex PCR; TCRdb holds only in-frame clones, not every one. The sample holds roughly 120,000 clones, 60% to 80% seen once. The specimen was PBMCs. These receptors were obtained from a man between 18 and 35 years old in good health and CMV-seropositive.

V is TRBV28 and J is TRBJ1-5, with 8 nucleotides matching TRBD1. The CDR3 spans 15 residues. V lost 3 bases, J lost 2 bases, and 3 bases stayed unmatched. CDR1 MDHEN and CDR2 SYDVKM come from the germline V gene. In DNA form, the CDR3 reads TGTGCCAGCAGTTTTCCGGGACAGGGCAATCAGCCCCAGCATTTT. This encodes CASSFPGQGNQPQHF.

The chain carries TRBV27 and TRBJ2-1, with D perhaps TRBD2 (6 bases). Between the trimmed V and J ends, which lost 8 bases and 3 bases, there was a span of 14 bases. There are 14 residues in the CDR3. The germline V gene encodes CDR1 MNHEY and CDR2 SMNVEV (reference sequence). CDR3 DNA: TGTGCCAGCCGCAATTTGGGGGGCTACAATGAGCAGTTCTTC. Translation: CASRNLGGYNEQFF.

The chain employs TRBV7-9 and TRBJ1-1; possibly TRBD1 for D (6 bases). Germline V gene sequence: CDR1 SEHNR, CDR2 FQNEAQ (reference sequence). Trimming cost V 5 bases and J 1 base, with 17 bases left between them. The CDR3 has 16 amino acids. Written as DNA, the CDR3 is TGTGCCAGCAGCCCTACAGGGCCCATACAGAACACTGAAGCTTTCTTT. Residues: CASSPTGPIQNTEAFF.

V and J are TRBV7-2 and TRBJ1-5, with a tentative D call TRBD1 (6 bases). Germline V gene lookup returns CDR1 SGHTA and CDR2 FQGNSA. V was trimmed by 5 bases and J by 1 base, leaving 18 bases between them. The CDR3 is 17 residues long. This CDR3 is CASSPPGGRQSNQPQHF. DNA of the CDR3: TGTGCCAGCAGCCCGCCGGGGGGCCGCCAAAGCAATCAGCCCCAGCATTTT.

The J gene is TRBJ2-2, the V gene TRBV28; D perhaps matches TRBD2 (6 bases). V lost 7 bases and J lost 5, with 11 bases in between. The CDR3 is made up of 13 amino acids. CDR1 is MDHEN, CDR2 SYDVKM, per germline. The CDR3 nucleotides are TGTGCCAGCAAGCCCGGAGGGACCGGGGAGCTGTTTTTT. Protein product: CASKPGGTGELFF.